This record concerns one T cell receptor beta chain sequence. Template switching added a universal primer binding site, and final cDNA carried unique molecular identifiers. TCRdb analysed the 5' RACE reads with MiXCR anew, one entry per CDR3 protein. The sample includes hundreds of thousands of distinct CDR3 sequences, 15% to 20% of them seen just once. This sample stems from a study of identical twins. Germline V gene lookup returns CDR1 KGHSH and CDR2 LQKENI. V shed 5 bases and J 0 bases; nucleotides not matched to a gene: 7. The CDR3 has 16 residues. These data are also associated with another study on T cells expressing NK-cell markers.

This clonotype was sampled from a woman under 30 in good health. The chain carries TRBV18 and TRBJ2-1; 7 bases match TRBD1. Sequencing was done on a sample of PBMCs. CDR3 nucleotide sequence: TGTGCCAGCTCATCTACAGGGGATAACTCCTACAATGAGCAGTTCTTC. This sequence encodes CASSSTGDNSYNEQFF.